This T cell receptor beta chain was identified during a study of cytomegalovirus exposure and HLA in healthy donors. Turning to the study itself: Within the Caucasian-associated ancestry cluster were 65% to 85% of the roughly 430 genotyped donors.

V dropped 1 base and J dropped 1; count of bases not matched to a gene: 1. Per the germline V gene, CDR1 is SGHVS and CDR2 is FQNEAQ. The CDR3 totals 14 residues. In the PCR, 60 Vbeta and 13 Jbeta primers were used. Produced via immunoSEQ multiplex PCR; TCRdb's table is partial and in-frame only. The sample has about 180,000 clones; more than 65% are singletons. General observations from the study: Judged likely to be a sequencing artifact was a cluster of highly shared sequence variants.

Notes on this clone: What it binds is unknown.

Sequences were obtained from PBMCs. The chain links TRBV7-8 to TRBJ2-7, with 7 bases fitting TRBD2. This TCR was sampled from a man aged 25-45 years in good health and CMV-seronegative. CDR3 sequence: CASSLGGGSYEQYF. The CDR3 nucleotides are TGTGCCAGCAGCTTAGGGGGAGGGTCCTACGAGCAGTACTTC.